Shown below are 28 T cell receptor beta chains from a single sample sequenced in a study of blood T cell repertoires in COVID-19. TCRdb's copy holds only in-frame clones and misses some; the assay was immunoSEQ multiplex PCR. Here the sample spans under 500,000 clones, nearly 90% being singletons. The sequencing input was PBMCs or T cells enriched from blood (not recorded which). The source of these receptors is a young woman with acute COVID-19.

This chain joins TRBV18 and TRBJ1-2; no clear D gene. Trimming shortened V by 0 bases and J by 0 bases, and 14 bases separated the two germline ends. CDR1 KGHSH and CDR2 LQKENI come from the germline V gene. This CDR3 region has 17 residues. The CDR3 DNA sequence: TGTGCCAGCTCACCACCGAGGTCAGGACTAGCTAACTATGGCTACACCTTC. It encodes CASSPPRSGLANYGYTF.

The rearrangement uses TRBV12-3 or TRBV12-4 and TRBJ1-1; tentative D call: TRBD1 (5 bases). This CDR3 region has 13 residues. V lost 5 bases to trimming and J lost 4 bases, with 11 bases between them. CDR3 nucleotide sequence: TGTGCCAGCAGTCCCATAGGGGTCACTGAAGCTTTCTTT. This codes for CASSPIGVTEAFF.

CDR3 sequence reads: CASSLIRSARYSYNEQFF. For the CDR3, the DNA is TGTGCCAGCAGCTTAATTCGTAGCGCCCGCTACTCCTACAATGAGCAGTTCTTC. The chain links TRBV11-2 to TRBJ2-1, with a possible D match to TRBD2 (5 bases). V was cut by 2 bases and J by 0 bases, with 17 bases left in between. The CDR3 loop spans 18 amino acids. The germline V gene has CDR1 SGHAT and CDR2 FQNNGV.

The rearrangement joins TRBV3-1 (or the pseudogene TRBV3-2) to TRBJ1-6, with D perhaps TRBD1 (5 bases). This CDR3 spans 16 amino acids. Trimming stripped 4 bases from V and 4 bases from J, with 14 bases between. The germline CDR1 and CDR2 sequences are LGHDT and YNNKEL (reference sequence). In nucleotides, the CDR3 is TGTGCCAGCAGCCCTCGGGGAGGGGTTTATAATTCACCCCTCCACTTT. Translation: CASSPRGGVYNSPLHF.

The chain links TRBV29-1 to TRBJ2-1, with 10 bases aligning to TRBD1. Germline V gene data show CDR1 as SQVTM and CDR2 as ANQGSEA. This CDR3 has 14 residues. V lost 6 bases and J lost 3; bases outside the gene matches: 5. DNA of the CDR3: TGCAGCGTAGACCGGGACAGGGGCTACAATGAGCAGTTCTTC. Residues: CSVDRDRGYNEQFF.

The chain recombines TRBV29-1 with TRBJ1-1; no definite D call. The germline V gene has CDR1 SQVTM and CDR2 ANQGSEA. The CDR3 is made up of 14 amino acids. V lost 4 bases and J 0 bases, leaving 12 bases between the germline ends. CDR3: CSVAVAGVNTEAFF. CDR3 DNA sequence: TGCAGCGTTGCCGTGGCAGGTGTGAACACTGAAGCTTTCTTT.

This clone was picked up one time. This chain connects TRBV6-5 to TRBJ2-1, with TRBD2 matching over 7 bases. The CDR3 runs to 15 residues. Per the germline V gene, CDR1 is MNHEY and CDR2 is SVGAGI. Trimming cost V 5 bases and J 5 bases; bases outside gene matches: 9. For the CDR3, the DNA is TGTGCCAGCAGTCCGAACTGGGGGGGAAACAATGAGCAGTTCTTC. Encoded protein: CASSPNWGGNNEQFF.

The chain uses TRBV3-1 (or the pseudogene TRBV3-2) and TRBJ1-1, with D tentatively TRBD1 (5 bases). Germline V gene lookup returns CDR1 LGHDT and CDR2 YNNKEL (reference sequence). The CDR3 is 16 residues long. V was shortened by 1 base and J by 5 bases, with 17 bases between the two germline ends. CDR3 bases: TGTGCCAGCAGCCAAGGTCTTCAGGGTAGCTGGACTGAAGCTTTCTTT. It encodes CASSQGLQGSWTEAFF.

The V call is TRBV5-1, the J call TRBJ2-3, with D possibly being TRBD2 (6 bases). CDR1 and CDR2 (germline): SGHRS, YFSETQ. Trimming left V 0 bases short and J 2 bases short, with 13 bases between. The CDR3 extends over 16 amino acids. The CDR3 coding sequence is TGCGCCAGCAGCTTGGCCCCGGGACTCCACACAGATACGCAGTATTTT. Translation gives CASSLAPGLHTDTQYF.

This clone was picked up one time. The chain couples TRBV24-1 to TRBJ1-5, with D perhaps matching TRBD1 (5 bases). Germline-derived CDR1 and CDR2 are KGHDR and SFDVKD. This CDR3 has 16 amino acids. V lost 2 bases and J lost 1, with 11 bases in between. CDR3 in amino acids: CATSDSGKGSNQPQHF. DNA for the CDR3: TGTGCCACCAGTGATTCAGGGAAGGGGAGCAATCAGCCCCAGCATTTT.

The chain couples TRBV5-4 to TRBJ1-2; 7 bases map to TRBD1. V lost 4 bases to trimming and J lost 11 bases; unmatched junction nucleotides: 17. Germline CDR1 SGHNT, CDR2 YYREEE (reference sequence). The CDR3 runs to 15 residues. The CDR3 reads CASSLGTGEPWGYTF. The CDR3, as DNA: TGTGCCAGCAGCCTCGGAACAGGGGAGCCTTGGGGGTACACCTTC.

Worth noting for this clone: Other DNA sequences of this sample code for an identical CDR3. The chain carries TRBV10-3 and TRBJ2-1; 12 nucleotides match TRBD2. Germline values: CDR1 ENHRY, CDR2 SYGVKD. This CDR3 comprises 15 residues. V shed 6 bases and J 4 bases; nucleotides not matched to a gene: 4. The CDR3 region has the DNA TGTGCCATCAGCGGGGGACTAGCGGGTTACAATGAGCAGTTCTTC. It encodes CAISGGLAGYNEQFF.

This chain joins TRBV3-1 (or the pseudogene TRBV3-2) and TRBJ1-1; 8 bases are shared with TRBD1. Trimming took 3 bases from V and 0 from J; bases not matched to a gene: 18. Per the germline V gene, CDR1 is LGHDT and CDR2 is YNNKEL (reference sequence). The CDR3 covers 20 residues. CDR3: CASSQEGFGGQVVMNTEAFF. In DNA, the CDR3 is TGTGCCAGCAGCCAGGAGGGGTTCGGGGGACAGGTCGTCATGAACACTGAAGCTTTCTTT.

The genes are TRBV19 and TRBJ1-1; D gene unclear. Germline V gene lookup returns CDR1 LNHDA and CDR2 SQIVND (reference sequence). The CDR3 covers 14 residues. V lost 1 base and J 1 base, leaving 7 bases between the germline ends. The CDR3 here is CASSIGSSNTEAFF. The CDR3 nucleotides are TGTGCCAGTAGTATAGGAAGCTCGAACACTGAAGCTTTCTTT.

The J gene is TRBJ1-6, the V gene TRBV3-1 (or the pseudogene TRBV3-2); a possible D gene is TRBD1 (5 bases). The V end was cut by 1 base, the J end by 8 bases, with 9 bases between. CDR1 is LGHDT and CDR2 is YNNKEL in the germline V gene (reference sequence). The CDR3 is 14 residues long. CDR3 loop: CASSQAGRDSPLHF. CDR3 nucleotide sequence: TGTGCCAGCAGCCAAGCAGGGAGGGATTCACCCCTCCACTTT.

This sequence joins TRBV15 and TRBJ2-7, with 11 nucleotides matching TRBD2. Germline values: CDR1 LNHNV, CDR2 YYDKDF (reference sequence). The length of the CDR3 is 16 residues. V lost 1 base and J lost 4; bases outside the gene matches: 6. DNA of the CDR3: TGTGCCACCAGCAGAGGAGTAGGGACTAGCGGTTACGAGCAGTACTTC. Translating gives CATSRGVGTSGYEQYF. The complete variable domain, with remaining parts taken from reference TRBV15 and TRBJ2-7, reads DAMVIQNPRYQVTQFGKPVTLSCSQTLNHNVMYWYQQKSSQAPKLLFHYYDKDFNNEADTPDNFQSRRPNTSFCFLDIRSPGLGDTAMYLCATSRGVGTSGYEQYFGPGTRLTVT.

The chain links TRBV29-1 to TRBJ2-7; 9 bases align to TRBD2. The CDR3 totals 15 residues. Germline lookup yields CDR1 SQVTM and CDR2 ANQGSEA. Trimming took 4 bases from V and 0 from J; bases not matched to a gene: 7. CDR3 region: CSVVGSSGASYEQYF. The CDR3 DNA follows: TGCAGCGTTGTAGGATCTAGCGGGGCCTCCTACGAGCAGTACTTC.

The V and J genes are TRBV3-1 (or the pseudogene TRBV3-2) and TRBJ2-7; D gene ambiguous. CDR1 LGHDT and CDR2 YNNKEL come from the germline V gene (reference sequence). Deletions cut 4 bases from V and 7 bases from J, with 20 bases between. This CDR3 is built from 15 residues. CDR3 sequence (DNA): TGTGCCAGCAGCCCAGCTAGGTCCCCCACCATGGAGCAGTACTTC. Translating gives CASSPARSPTMEQYF.

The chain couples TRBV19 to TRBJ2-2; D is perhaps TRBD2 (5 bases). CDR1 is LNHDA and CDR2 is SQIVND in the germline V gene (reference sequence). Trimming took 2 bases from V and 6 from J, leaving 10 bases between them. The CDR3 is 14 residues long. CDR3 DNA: TGTGCCAGTAGTATAAAACAGCGGTCCGGGGAGCTGTTTTTT. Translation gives CASSIKQRSGELFF.

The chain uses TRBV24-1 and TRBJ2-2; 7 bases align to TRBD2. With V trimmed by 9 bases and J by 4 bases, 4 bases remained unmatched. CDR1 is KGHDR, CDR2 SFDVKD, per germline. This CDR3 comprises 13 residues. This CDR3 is CATGEGRTGELFF. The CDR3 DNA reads TGTGCCACCGGGGAGGGCCGCACCGGGGAGCTGTTTTTT.

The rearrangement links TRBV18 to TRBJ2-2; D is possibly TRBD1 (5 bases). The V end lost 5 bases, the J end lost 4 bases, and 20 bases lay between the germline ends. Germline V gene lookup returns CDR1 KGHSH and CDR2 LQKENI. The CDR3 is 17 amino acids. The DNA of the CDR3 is TGTGCCAGCTCAACCATGGTCGCGCGACAGCTCACCGGGGAGCTGTTTTTT. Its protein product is CASSTMVARQLTGELFF.

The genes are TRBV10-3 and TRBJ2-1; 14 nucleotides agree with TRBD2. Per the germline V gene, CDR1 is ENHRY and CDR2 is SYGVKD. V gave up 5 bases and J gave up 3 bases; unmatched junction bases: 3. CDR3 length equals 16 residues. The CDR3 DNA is TGTGCCATCAGTATTGGGACTAGCGGGAGCTACAATGAGCAGTTCTTC. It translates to CAISIGTSGSYNEQFF.

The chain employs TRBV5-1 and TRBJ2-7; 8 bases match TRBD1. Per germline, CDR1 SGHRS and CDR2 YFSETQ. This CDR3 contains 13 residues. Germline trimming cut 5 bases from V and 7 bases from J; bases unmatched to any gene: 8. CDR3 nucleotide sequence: TGCGCCAGCAGTTGGACAGGGACGAGGGAGCAGTACTTC. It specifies CASSWTGTREQYF. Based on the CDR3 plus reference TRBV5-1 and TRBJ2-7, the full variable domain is KAGVTQTPRYLIKTRGQQVTLSCSPISGHRSVSWYQQTPGQGLQFLFEYFSETQRNKGNFPGRFSGRQFSNSRSEMNVSTLELGDSALYLCASSWTGTREQYFGPGTRLTVT.

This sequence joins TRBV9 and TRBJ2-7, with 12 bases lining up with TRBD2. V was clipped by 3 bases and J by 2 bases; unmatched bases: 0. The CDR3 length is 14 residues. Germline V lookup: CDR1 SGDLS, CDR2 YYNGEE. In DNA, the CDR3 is TGTGCCAGCAGCGGGACTAGCGGGACCTACGAGCAGTACTTC. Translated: CASSGTSGTYEQYF.

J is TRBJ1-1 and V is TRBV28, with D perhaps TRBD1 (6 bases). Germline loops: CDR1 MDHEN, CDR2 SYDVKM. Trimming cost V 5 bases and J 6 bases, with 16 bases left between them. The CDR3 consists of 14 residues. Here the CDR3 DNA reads TGTGCCAGCAGTATAACAGGGATAGAGGCTGAAGCTTTCTTT. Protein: CASSITGIEAEAFF.

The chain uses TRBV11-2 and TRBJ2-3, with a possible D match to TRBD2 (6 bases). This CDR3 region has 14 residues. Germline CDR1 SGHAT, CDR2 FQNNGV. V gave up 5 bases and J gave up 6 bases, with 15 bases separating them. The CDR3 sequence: CASSPEGRWDTQYF. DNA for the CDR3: TGTGCCAGCAGCCCGGAGGGCCGATGGGATACGCAGTATTTT. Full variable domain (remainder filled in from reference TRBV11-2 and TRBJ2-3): EAGVAQSPRYKIIEKRQSVAFWCNPISGHATLYWYQQILGQGPKLLIQFQNNGVVDDSQLPKDRFSAERLKGVDSTLKIQPAKLEDSAVYLCASSPEGRWDTQYFGPGTRLTVL.

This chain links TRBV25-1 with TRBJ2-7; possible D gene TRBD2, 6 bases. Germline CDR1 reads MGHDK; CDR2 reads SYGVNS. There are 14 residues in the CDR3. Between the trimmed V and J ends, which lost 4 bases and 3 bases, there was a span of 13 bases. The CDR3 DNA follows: TGTGCCAGCAGTGGCGCGGGGTCCTACTACGAGCAGTACTTC. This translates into CASSGAGSYYEQYF.

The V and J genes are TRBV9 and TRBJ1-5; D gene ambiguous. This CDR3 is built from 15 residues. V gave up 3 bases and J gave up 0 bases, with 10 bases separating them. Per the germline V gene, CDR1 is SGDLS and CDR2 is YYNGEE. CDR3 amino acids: CASSAHADSNQPQHF. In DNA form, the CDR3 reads TGTGCCAGCAGCGCACATGCCGATAGCAATCAGCCCCAGCATTTT.